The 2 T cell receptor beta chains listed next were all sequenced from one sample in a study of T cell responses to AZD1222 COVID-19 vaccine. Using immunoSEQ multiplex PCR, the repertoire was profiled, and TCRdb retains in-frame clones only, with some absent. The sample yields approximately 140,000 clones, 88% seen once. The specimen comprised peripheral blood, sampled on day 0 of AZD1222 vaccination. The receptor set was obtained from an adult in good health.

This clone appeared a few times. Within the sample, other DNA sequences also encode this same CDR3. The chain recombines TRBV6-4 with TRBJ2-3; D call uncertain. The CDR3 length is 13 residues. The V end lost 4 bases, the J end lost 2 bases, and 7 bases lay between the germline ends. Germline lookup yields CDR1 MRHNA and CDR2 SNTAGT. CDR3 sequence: CASSGALTDTQYF. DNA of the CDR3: TGTGCCAGCAGTGGGGCTCTCACAGATACGCAGTATTTT.

The CDR3 nucleotides are TGCAGCGTGGACAGGGCCGGAGCTTTCTTT. Its translation: CSVDRAGAFF. The rearrangement joins TRBV29-1 to TRBJ1-1, with 8 nucleotides matching TRBD1. The CDR3 runs 10 residues. V gave up 6 bases and J gave up 10 bases; unmatched junction bases: 4. Germline values: CDR1 SQVTM, CDR2 ANQGSEA.